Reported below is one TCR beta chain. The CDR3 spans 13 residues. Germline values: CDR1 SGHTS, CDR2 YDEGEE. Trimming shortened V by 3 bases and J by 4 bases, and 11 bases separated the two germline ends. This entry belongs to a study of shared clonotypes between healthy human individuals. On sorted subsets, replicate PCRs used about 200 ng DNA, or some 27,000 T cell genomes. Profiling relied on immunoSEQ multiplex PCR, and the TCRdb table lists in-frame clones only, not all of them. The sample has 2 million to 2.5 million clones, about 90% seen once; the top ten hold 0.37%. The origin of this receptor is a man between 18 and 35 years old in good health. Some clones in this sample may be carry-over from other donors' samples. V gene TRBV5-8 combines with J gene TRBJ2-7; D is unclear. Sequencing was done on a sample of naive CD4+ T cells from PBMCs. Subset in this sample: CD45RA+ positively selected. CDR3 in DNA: TGTGCCAGCAGCTGGGCCGGTGCTTACGAGCAGTACTTC. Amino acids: CASSWAGAYEQYF.